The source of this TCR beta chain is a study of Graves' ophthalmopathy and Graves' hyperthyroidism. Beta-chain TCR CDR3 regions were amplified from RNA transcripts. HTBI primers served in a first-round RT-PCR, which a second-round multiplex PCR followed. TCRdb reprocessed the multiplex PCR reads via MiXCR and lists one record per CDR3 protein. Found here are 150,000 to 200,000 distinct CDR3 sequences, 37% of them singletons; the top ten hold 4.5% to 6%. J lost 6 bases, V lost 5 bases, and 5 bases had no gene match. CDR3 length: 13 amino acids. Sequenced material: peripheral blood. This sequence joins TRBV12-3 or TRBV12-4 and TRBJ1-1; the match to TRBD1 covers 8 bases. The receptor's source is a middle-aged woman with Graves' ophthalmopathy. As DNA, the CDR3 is TGTGCCAGCAGTAGCCAGACAGGGGCTGAAGCTTTCTTT. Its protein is CASSSQTGAEAFF.